Each of the 19 T cell receptor beta chains below was sequenced from the same sample in a study of vaccination and CD4 T cells after COVID-19. Regarding treatment: roughly 11-day PBMC culture with coronavirus spike peptide pools or control peptides (ViraFEST assay). What these receptors recognize is not known. The Oncomine TCR Beta short-read assay sequenced DNA from cultured CD4+ T cells. Each CDR3 protein is one row after TCRdb ran MiXCR on the PCR reads. The table includes some 13,000 distinct CDR3 sequences, roughly 56% detected once. Material for sequencing was CD4+ T cells from blood, cultured in vitro. The receptors stem from a human donor who had recovered from COVID-19.

CDR3 DNA: TGTGCCAGTAGTACGACAGGGGGGAGCTACGAGCAGTACTTC. Translating gives CASSTTGGSYEQYF. V is TRBV19 and J is TRBJ2-7; 9 bases are shared with TRBD1. V dropped 4 bases and J dropped 3; count of bases not matched to a gene: 4. The germline gives CDR1 LNHDA, CDR2 SQIVND (reference sequence). This CDR3 is built from 14 residues.

The CDR3 region has the DNA TGTGCCAGCAGGGAGACTAGCGGAGAGACCCAGTACTTC. Its protein product is CASRETSGETQYF. The chain joins TRBV6-1 to TRBJ2-5; 9 bases are shared with TRBD2. From germline, CDR1 is MNHNS and CDR2 SASEGT. The length of the CDR3 is 13 residues. V shed 6 bases, J shed 4 bases, and the junction held 3 bases outside the gene matches.

This rearrangement joins TRBV6-5 to TRBJ2-3; 10 bases align to TRBD1. The CDR3 has 16 amino acids. V gave up 4 bases and J gave up 4 bases; unmatched junction bases: 8. Per the germline V gene, CDR1 is MNHEY and CDR2 is SVGAGI. The CDR3, as DNA: TGTGCCAGCAGTTCCACGACAGGGGGCAGGGCAGATACGCAGTATTTT. Its protein is CASSSTTGGRADTQYF.

This chain connects TRBV11-2 to TRBJ1-1; 7 bases are a match to TRBD1. Losses at the gene ends were 5 bases for V and 3 bases for J; bases not matched to a gene: 6. Germline V CDR1 and CDR2: SGHAT, FQNNGV. The CDR3 loop spans 14 amino acids. The CDR3 protein is CASSLLTGDTEAFF. CDR3 sequence (DNA): TGTGCCAGCAGCCTACTCACAGGGGACACTGAAGCTTTCTTT.

The V call is TRBV30, the J call TRBJ2-5; TRBD1 matches at 9 bases. There are 15 residues in the CDR3. The junction had 4 bases not matched to a gene; V was cut back by 0 bases and J by 2 bases. Per germline, CDR1 GTSNPN and CDR2 SVGIG (reference sequence). CDR3 amino acids: CAWSVPGQGQETQYF. CDR3 in DNA: TGTGCCTGGAGTGTCCCGGGACAGGGACAAGAGACCCAGTACTTC.

The sample holds a few counts of this clonotype. This chain links TRBV12-3 or TRBV12-4 with TRBJ2-7, with D uncertain. The V gene lost 1 base and the J gene lost 1 base, with 11 bases spanning the gap. This CDR3 is 15 amino acids long. Here the CDR3 reads CASSLGTPRSYEQYF. CDR3 DNA sequence: TGTGCCAGCAGTTTAGGTACTCCCCGTTCCTACGAGCAGTACTTC.

The chain uses TRBV4-2 and TRBJ1-3; D might be TRBD1 (6 bases). Germline V gives CDR1 LGHNA, CDR2 YNFKEQ. The CDR3 is made up of 15 amino acids. Trimming stripped 0 bases from V and 6 bases from J, with 12 bases between. This chain's CDR3 is CASSQDPQGSNTIYF. Written as DNA, the CDR3 is TGTGCCAGCAGCCAAGATCCGCAGGGGTCAAACACCATATATTTT.

This clonotype was detected only a few times. The genes are TRBV27 and TRBJ2-1, with D hard to call. CDR3 length: 16 amino acids. Germline CDR1 MNHEY, CDR2 SMNVEV (reference sequence). V was trimmed by 2 bases and J by 4 bases, leaving 15 bases between them. The CDR3 sequence: CASSLGWRAVYNEQFF. The CDR3 nucleotides read TGTGCCAGCAGTTTAGGGTGGAGAGCCGTATACAATGAGCAGTTCTTC.

The rearrangement links TRBV2 to TRBJ2-3; the match to TRBD2 covers 15 bases. Losses at the gene ends were 6 bases for V and 4 bases for J; bases not matched to a gene: 2. Germline CDR1 SNHLY, CDR2 FYNNEI. The CDR3 is 15 amino acids. The CDR3 here is CASRGLAGGPDTQYF. The DNA of the CDR3 is TGTGCCAGCAGGGGACTAGCGGGAGGCCCAGATACGCAGTATTTT.

This clonotype was counted between two and nine times. The chain links TRBV20-1 to TRBJ2-3; 11 positions agree with TRBD2. The junction had 1 base not matched to a gene; V was cut back by 3 bases and J by 2 bases. The CDR3 totals 14 residues. The V gene's germline CDR1 is DFQATT and CDR2 SNEGSKA (reference sequence). The CDR3: CSARGLAVTDTQYF. CDR3 nucleotides: TGCAGTGCTAGGGGACTAGCGGTCACAGATACGCAGTATTTT.

There are a few counts of this clonotype. The chain links TRBV7-9 to TRBJ2-5; a weak D match, TRBD2 (5 bases). The length of the CDR3 is 15 residues. Germline assignment: CDR1 SEHNR and CDR2 FQNEAQ (reference sequence). Trimming stripped 7 bases from V and 5 bases from J, with 20 bases between. CDR3 bases: TGTGCCAGCACCGAAGGGAGTCCGGGGTGGGAGACCCAGTACTTC. Amino acid sequence: CASTEGSPGWETQYF.

The chain employs TRBV24-1 and TRBJ2-1, with 11 bases that match TRBD2. In germline, CDR1 is KGHDR, CDR2 SFDVKD. The CDR3 runs to 17 residues. The V and J ends lost 1 base and 5 bases, in that order; junction bases with no gene match: 6. The CDR3 sequence is CATSDFGDSGRDNEQFF. The CDR3 DNA follows: TGTGCCACCAGTGATTTCGGGGATAGCGGGAGGGACAATGAGCAGTTCTTC.

The chain employs TRBV7-8 and TRBJ1-2; tentatively, D is TRBD1 (5 bases). V was trimmed by 5 bases and J by 4 bases, leaving 11 bases between them. This CDR3 region has 13 residues. From germline, CDR1 is SGHVS and CDR2 FQNEAQ. The CDR3 region is CASSVTGTYGYTF. CDR3 nucleotides: TGTGCCAGCAGCGTCACAGGAACCTATGGCTACACCTTC.

This clonotype was picked up a small number of times. The V and J genes are TRBV5-4 and TRBJ1-2; no reliable D call. Germline loops: CDR1 SGHNT, CDR2 YYREEE (reference sequence). V was cut by 3 bases and J by 2 bases, with 14 bases left in between. The CDR3 consists of 15 residues. CDR3 residues: CASSSNTLLNYGYTF. CDR3 coding DNA: TGTGCCAGCAGCTCAAACACGCTCTTGAACTATGGCTACACCTTC.

The chain combines TRBV7-9 with TRBJ2-2, with 8 bases lining up with TRBD2. V lost 11 bases to trimming and J lost 7 bases; unmatched junction nucleotides: 9. The CDR3 runs to 13 residues. Germline V gene lookup returns CDR1 SEHNR and CDR2 FQNEAQ (reference sequence). CDR3 sequence reads: CALRGGRSGELFF. The CDR3 DNA follows: TGTGCCCTCCGGGGGGGGCGTAGCGGGGAGCTGTTTTTT.

The V call is TRBV3-1, the J call TRBJ2-2; weak D call: TRBD2 (5 bases). Trimming cost V 1 base and J 2 bases, with 11 bases left between them. Germline CDR1 is LGHDT and CDR2 is YNNKEL (reference sequence). CDR3 length: 16 amino acids. CDR3 DNA sequence: TGTGCCAGCAGCCAAGGGAGGCGGACCAACACCGGGGAGCTGTTTTTT. Amino acids: CASSQGRRTNTGELFF.

The chain recombines TRBV30 with TRBJ2-1, with D perhaps TRBD1 or TRBD2 (6 bases each). Trimming left V 1 base short and J 7 bases short, with 8 bases between. Germline V gives CDR1 GTSNPN, CDR2 SVGIG (reference sequence). The CDR3 totals 12 residues. In DNA, the CDR3 is TGTGCCTGGAGTGGAGGGGGGAATGAGCAGTTCTTC. Encoded protein: CAWSGGGNEQFF.

The chain employs TRBV12-3 or TRBV12-4 and TRBJ2-1; D remains unclear. The CDR3 contains 15 residues. V lost 5 bases, J lost 0 bases, and 11 bases lay in between. The CDR3 sequence is CASSTLPSSYNEQFF. For the CDR3, the DNA is TGTGCCAGCAGTACCTTACCTAGCTCCTACAATGAGCAGTTCTTC.

This clonotype turned up a few times. This sequence joins TRBV6-1 and TRBJ1-2, with TRBD1 matching over 7 bases. V dropped 6 bases and J dropped 4; count of bases not matched to a gene: 11. CDR1 MNHNS and CDR2 SASEGT come from the germline V gene. This CDR3 region has 15 residues. This CDR3 reads CASSPDRVRGYGYTF. In DNA, the CDR3 is TGTGCCAGCAGCCCAGACAGGGTGCGGGGCTATGGCTACACCTTC.